This T cell receptor (beta chain) was recorded in a study of blood T cell repertoires in COVID-19. Across the study: Acute and convalescent COVID-19 specimens originated in the United States, Italy and Spain. PBMCs, B-cell-depleted T cells, or T cells were the source of the cDNA or gDNA that made up the material.

In the study's own analysis: Quantification of nucleated cells was approximated via reference gene primer amplification. Sequencing used immunoSEQ multiplex PCR; TCRdb keeps in-frame clones, though not all of them. V, J and clone size are those of that table, while D and trimming were read from the DNA. The table includes 53,000 or so clones, about 80% detected once. This receptor was identified in a human donor in a cohort sampled during active COVID-19. The specimen was peripheral blood.

CDR3 DNA sequence: TGTGCCAGCAGCCAAGATCTCTTCGGACAGGGGGCCTCTAACTATGGCTACACCTTC. Residues: CASSQDLFGQGASNYGYTF. J is TRBJ1-2 and V is TRBV3-1 (or the pseudogene TRBV3-2), with 11 nucleotides matching TRBD1. Germline CDR1 is LGHDT and CDR2 is YNNKEL (reference sequence). The ends lost 0 bases at V and 0 bases at J; junction bases unmatched: 9. The CDR3 loop spans 19 amino acids.